What follows are 24 T cell receptor beta chains derived from one specimen sequenced in a study of T cells in Graves' hyperthyroidism and ophthalmopathy. Researchers took RNA transcripts and amplified the TCR beta CDR3 regions from them. RT-PCR in the first round (using the HTBI primer set) targeted the TCR CDR3. TCRdb used MiXCR to reprocess the multiplex PCR reads, holding one entry per CDR3 protein. This repertoire shows about 380,000 distinct CDR3 sequences, under 20% found once; its top ten account for about 38%. Sequencing was done on a sample of blood. Every receptor here comes from a man in his late teens or twenties with Graves' ophthalmopathy.

The chain is built from TRBV3-1 and TRBJ1-2; a weak D match, TRBD1 (6 bases). In germline, CDR1 is LGHDT, CDR2 YNNKEL (reference sequence). This CDR3 is 17 amino acids long. Trimming left V 0 bases short and J 7 bases short, with 21 bases between. CDR3 residues: CASSQDPRTFRGGGYTF. CDR3 sequence (DNA): TGTGCCAGCAGCCAAGACCCTAGGACTTTCAGGGGTGGTGGCTACACCTTC.

This clonotype was seen repeatedly, ten times or more. V is TRBV20-1 and J is TRBJ2-7, with a tentative D call TRBD2 (6 bases). This CDR3 contains 14 residues. The V end lost 4 bases, the J end lost 2 bases, and 15 bases lay between the germline ends. Germline CDR1 and CDR2: DFQATT and SNEGSKA (reference sequence). CDR3 sequence reads: CSANLGRAAYEQYF. Written as DNA, the CDR3 is TGCAGTGCTAACCTCGGGAGAGCAGCCTACGAGCAGTACTTC.

This clonotype showed up many times. The chain couples TRBV18 to TRBJ2-1; a weak D match, TRBD1 (7 bases). Per germline, CDR1 KGHSH and CDR2 LQKENI. V lost 2 bases to trimming and J lost 12 bases, with 14 bases between them. The CDR3 is 13 amino acids. CDR3 nucleotide sequence: TGTGCCAGCTCACCAGGACAGGAGGGAAGGCAGTTCTTC. It specifies CASSPGQEGRQFF.

The table lists this clonotype with many counts. This chain links TRBV4-1 with TRBJ2-7; no reliable D call. V was cut by 0 bases and J by 2 bases, with 14 bases left in between. Germline CDR1 is MGHRA and CDR2 is YSYEKL. The CDR3 totals 16 residues. The CDR3 loop is CASSQERAGGTYEQYF. The CDR3 nucleotides are TGCGCCAGCAGCCAAGAAAGGGCAGGTGGGACCTACGAGCAGTACTTC.

This clonotype was counted at least ten times. The V call is TRBV12-3 or TRBV12-4, the J call TRBJ2-3; 8 nucleotides line up with TRBD2. CDR3 size: 17 residues. Trimming took 4 bases from V and 1 from J; bases not matched to a gene: 10. As DNA, the CDR3 is TGTGCCAGCAGTTCGAGCCGACGGGGGGGAGGCACAGATACGCAGTATTTT. It yields the protein CASSSSRRGGGTDTQYF.

This clonotype has only a few counts. The J gene is TRBJ2-5, the V gene TRBV2; tentatively, D is TRBD2 (6 bases). The CDR3 length is 13 residues. Germline CDR1 reads SNHLY; CDR2 reads FYNNEI. V lost 8 bases and J lost 3, with 13 bases in between. DNA for the CDR3: TGTGCCAGCGGGAGAGGGGAGGAAGAGACCCAGTACTTC. Its protein product is CASGRGEEETQYF.

This clonotype was seen at least ten times. The genes are TRBV6-1 and TRBJ2-1, with TRBD2 identical over 8 bases. This CDR3 is 16 amino acids long. Germline lookup yields CDR1 MNHNS and CDR2 SASEGT. V trimming: 5 bases; J trimming: 1 base; junction bases outside the gene matches: 7. The CDR3 loop reads CASSLLAGKSYNEQFF. The CDR3 coding sequence is TGTGCCAGCAGTCTATTAGCGGGGAAGTCCTACAATGAGCAGTTCTTC.

This clonotype showed up many times. The chain is built from TRBV3-1 and TRBJ2-7, with D tentatively TRBD1 or TRBD2 (5 bases each). This CDR3 spans 13 amino acids. Germline values: CDR1 LGHDT, CDR2 YNNKEL (reference sequence). V gave up 4 bases and J gave up 5 bases, with 12 bases separating them. CDR3 bases: TGTGCCAGCAGCCCCGGGACGGGAAACGAGCAGTACTTC. Amino acids: CASSPGTGNEQYF.

This clonotype was seen only a few times. The chain is built from TRBV19 and TRBJ1-1; D possibly corresponds to TRBD1 (6 bases). The CDR3 is 16 residues long. CDR1 is LNHDA and CDR2 is SQIVND in the germline V gene (reference sequence). The germline V and J ends were trimmed by 5 bases and 1 base, with 17 bases remaining between them. The CDR3 sequence: CASSALPGQPNTEAFF. CDR3 nucleotide sequence: TGTGCCAGTAGTGCTCTCCCGGGACAACCGAACACTGAAGCTTTCTTT. The full variable domain, its missing parts supplied by reference TRBV19 and TRBJ1-1, is DGGITQSPKYLFRKEGQNVTLSCEQNLNHDAMYWYRQDPGQGLRLIYYSQIVNDFQKGDIAEGYSVSREKKESFPLTVTSAQKNPTAFYLCASSALPGQPNTEAFFGQGTRLTVV.

The gene calls are TRBV6-5 and TRBJ2-1; 9 bases line up with TRBD2. CDR1 and CDR2 (germline): MNHEY, SVGAGI. The length of the CDR3 is 16 residues. Unmatched junction bases numbered 4, after V lost 2 bases and J lost 2 bases. The CDR3 loop is CASSYRASGTYNEQFF. The CDR3, as DNA: TGTGCCAGCAGTTACCGGGCTAGCGGGACCTACAATGAGCAGTTCTTC.

This clonotype was seen ten or more times. This sequence joins TRBV2 and TRBJ1-2; 8 bases are shared with TRBD1. V shed 6 bases and J 8 bases; nucleotides not matched to a gene: 14. This CDR3 has 15 residues. CDR1 and CDR2 (germline): SNHLY, FYNNEI. Here the CDR3 reads CASSAHRDRSRGYTF. In DNA, the CDR3 is TGTGCCAGCAGCGCCCACCGGGACAGGAGCAGGGGCTACACCTTC.

The sample holds many counts of this clonotype. The CDR3 DNA sequence: TGCGCCAGCAGCTTGGCCGGACTAGCGGGCACAGATACGCAGTATTTT. Translating it yields CASSLAGLAGTDTQYF. The chain has TRBV5-1 and TRBJ2-3; 10 nucleotides match TRBD2. Germline V gives CDR1 SGHRS, CDR2 YFSETQ. With 0 bases clipped from V and 1 base from J, the junction kept 2 bases outside the gene matches. CDR3 length: 16 amino acids. The variable domain in full, with the rest retrieved from reference TRBV5-1 and TRBJ2-3, is KAGVTQTPRYLIKTRGQQVTLSCSPISGHRSVSWYQQTPGQGLQFLFEYFSETQRNKGNFPGRFSGRQFSNSRSEMNVSTLELGDSALYLCASSLAGLAGTDTQYFGPGTRLTVL.

This clonotype was recorded a few times. The V gene is TRBV2, the J gene TRBJ1-6; D may be TRBD1 (6 bases). From germline, CDR1 is SNHLY and CDR2 FYNNEI. The CDR3 consists of 15 residues. V was trimmed by 5 bases and J by 7 bases, leaving 15 bases between them. The CDR3 DNA reads as TGTGCCAGCAGTTGGGGGGGCCCGGGCAATTCACCCCTCCACTTT. This encodes CASSWGGPGNSPLHF. The full variable domain, rest sourced from reference TRBV2 and TRBJ1-6, is EPEVTQTPSHQVTQMGQEVILRCVPISNHLYFYWYRQILGQKVEFLVSFYNNEISEKSEIFDDQFSVERPDGSNFTLKIRSTKLEDSAMYFCASSWGGPGNSPLHFGNGTRLTVT.

This clonotype was counted a few times. The chain carries TRBV7-9 and TRBJ2-7; 12 bases agree with TRBD2. CDR1 and CDR2 from the germline V gene are SEHNR and FQNEAQ (reference sequence). The CDR3 runs to 16 residues. The junction had 10 bases not matched to a gene; V was cut back by 6 bases and J by 4 bases. CDR3 sequence reads: CASSRDSSGGGYEQYF. DNA for the CDR3: TGTGCCAGCAGTCGGGACTCTAGCGGGGGGGGGTACGAGCAGTACTTC.

The chain links TRBV29-1 to TRBJ1-2; D not certain. V was shortened by 5 bases and J by 0 bases, with 7 bases between the two germline ends. CDR3 length equals 12 residues. The germline V gene has CDR1 SQVTM and CDR2 ANQGSEA. The CDR3, as DNA: TGCAGCGTTTTTGGACCTAACTATGGCTACACCTTC. It is translated as CSVFGPNYGYTF.

This clonotype was counted many times. The chain joins TRBV20-1 to TRBJ2-7; D not resolved. CDR1 DFQATT and CDR2 SNEGSKA come from the germline V gene (reference sequence). With 7 bases removed from V and 3 bases from J, the gap between germline ends came to 10 bases. CDR3 length: 11 residues. CDR3 in amino acids: CSVARGYEQYF. The CDR3 DNA sequence: TGCAGTGTAGCACGCGGCTACGAGCAGTACTTC.

The chain recombines TRBV7-3 with TRBJ1-6; TRBD1 is a possible D gene (5 bases). Germline CDR1 is SGHTA and CDR2 is FQGTGA. The germline V and J ends were trimmed by 5 bases and 9 bases, with 14 bases remaining between them. This CDR3 region has 14 residues. In nucleotides, the CDR3 is TGTGCCAGCAGCCCGTCCCCAGGGAGTTCACCCCTCCACTTT. This codes for CASSPSPGSSPLHF.

The V call is TRBV6-2 or TRBV6-3, the J call TRBJ1-2; maybe TRBD1 (6 bases). CDR3 length: 15 residues. Germline V gene data show CDR1 as MNHEY and CDR2 as SVGEGT. V lost 7 bases, J lost 2 bases, and 17 bases lay in between. Written as DNA, the CDR3 is TGTGCCAGCACCCCGGGGTGGACAGACAACTATGGCTACACCTTC. Encoded protein: CASTPGWTDNYGYTF.

Note on this clonotype: Since a much larger clone is just one base distant, this may be a read error. The chain is built from TRBV2 and TRBJ2-1, with D possibly TRBD2 on 6 matching bases. CDR1 SNHLY and CDR2 FYNNEI come from the germline V gene. CDR3 length: 14 residues. Trimming left V 8 bases short and J 6 bases short, with 17 bases between. CDR3 nucleotide sequence: TGTGCCAGCCTAGGACTATCGGGACCCAATGAGCAGTTCTTC. Its translation: CASLGLSGPNEQFF.

This clonotype was recorded at least ten times. V usage is TRBV11-1 and J usage is TRBJ2-4, with D possibly being TRBD1 or TRBD2 (5 bases each). Looked up from germline, CDR1 is SGHAT and CDR2 is FQDESV (reference sequence). Trimming shortened V by 0 bases and J by 5 bases, and 5 bases separated the two germline ends. This CDR3 comprises 13 residues. This CDR3 reads CASSLAGQNIQYF. The CDR3 DNA is TGTGCCAGCAGCTTAGCGGGACAAAACATTCAGTACTTC.

This clonotype was seen many times. The V and J genes are TRBV6-5 and TRBJ1-1; tentative D call: TRBD1 (6 bases). Trimming left V 2 bases short and J 3 bases short, with 19 bases between. CDR1 and CDR2 from the germline V gene are MNHEY and SVGAGI. This CDR3 has 17 residues. The CDR3 DNA is TGTGCCAGCAGTTACCGACCAGGGGCTACTACTGACACTGAAGCTTTCTTT. This translates into CASSYRPGATTDTEAFF.

This chain uses TRBV5-8 with TRBJ1-5, with TRBD1 matching over 8 bases. V was pared by 0 bases and J by 5 bases, with 10 bases of the junction left unmatched. Germline CDR1 and CDR2: SGHTS and YDEGEE. This CDR3 region has 17 residues. This CDR3 reads CASSLAPGQGGDQPQHF. In DNA form, the CDR3 reads TGTGCCAGCAGCTTGGCCCCTGGACAGGGTGGTGATCAGCCCCAGCATTTT.

For this clonotype: Sequence at one end of the junction differs from germline and may be a read error. The chain recombines TRBV7-9 with TRBJ2-5; TRBD2 aligns across 14 bases. This CDR3 has 16 residues. Germline CDR1 is SEHNR and CDR2 is FQNEAQ (reference sequence). CDR3 sequence reads: CASSHQGLAGEETQYF. The CDR3 region has the DNA TGCGCCAGCAGCCACCAGGGACTAGCGGGGGAAGAGACCCAGTACTTC.

The gene calls are TRBV2 and TRBJ1-5; 7 positions match TRBD1. The trim removed 9 bases at V and 2 bases at J, leaving 7 bases unmatched. CDR3 length equals 14 residues. In germline, CDR1 is SNHLY, CDR2 FYNNEI. CDR3 nucleotides: TGTGCCAGAGACCCGGGACAGCGCAATCAGCCCCAGCATTTT. Amino acid sequence: CARDPGQRNQPQHF.